This T cell receptor beta chain was profiled in a study of CD8 T cells in ankylosing spondylitis (dated by TCRdb to about 2017). Notes on the research overall: The study set out to find disease-linked TCR variants by profiling T cell receptor beta repertoires in ankylosing spondylitis patients and healthy donors. The full study cohort was made up of approximately 24 ankylosing spondylitis patients and around 100 healthy donors. Samples of peripheral blood were taken, and for ankylosing spondylitis patients, synovial fluid was collected as well.

The research as a whole found: Some TCR beta motif variants had previously been reported in synovial fluid and blood of reactive arthritis patients, which suggested common disease-initiation mechanisms. The disease-linked clones were reported as significantly enriched in matched synovial fluid samples from ankylosing spondylitis patients. A CD8+ phenotype was shown by the disease-linked clones, which were found at relatively low frequencies in peripheral blood. A TCR beta motif of fewer than 10 highly homologous amino acid variants appeared characteristic of blood from ankylosing spondylitis patients.

Instrument used: Illumina HiSeq 2500. Quantitative 5'-RACE with molecular barcodes was the method used to prepare the TCR beta libraries. The study's own analysis went as follows. A new computational method, built on a probabilistic model of VDJ rearrangement, was used to identify disease-linked TCR variants. Using fastp trimming at Q25 and MiXCR clonotype assembly, TCRdb reanalyzed the public sequencing data and kept in-frame beta chains. Entries are consolidated by CDR3 protein sequence, retaining the most common genes and DNA. Here the V and J calls rest on TCRdb's processing, not on the authors' analysis. The sample table contains approximately 550,000 distinct CDR3 sequences; only one count was recorded for roughly 13% of them. Under 7.5% of the sample is held by the ten biggest clonotypes. There are many counts of this clonotype. The target of this receptor is not known. One base away there is no much larger clone; base qualities are not given.

The receptor comes from a male donor with ankylosing spondylitis. Sample: blood, either unsorted or a sorted T cell fraction (not recorded which).

The CDR3 corresponds to CSARVRAFTDTQYF. The nucleotides read TGCAGTGCTAGAGTGAGGGCCTTCACAGATACGCAGTATTTT. Recombination connected TRBV20-1 to TRBJ2-3, with TRBD2 as a weak D call on 5 bases. The cysteine opens and the phenylalanine closes a CDR3 of 14 amino acids. Of all the DNA, just the CDR3 is kept, 42 bases in frame from base 1. Based on the germline V gene (reference sequence), the CDR1 and CDR2 sequences are DFQATT and SNEGSKA. The trim is 1 base for V and 2 bases for J, with a gap of 10 bases between the germline ends.